The 10 T cell receptor beta chains below come from one sample, sequenced in a study of T cell clusters in autoimmune cytopenias. Roughly 40,000 genome equivalents of blood DNA were amplified for TRB. TRB rearrangements were amplified by touch-down multiplex PCR with mixed TRB-A/B primers. From the multiplex PCR reads, TCRdb lists one entry per CDR3 protein and no DNA. The listing records about 4,000 distinct CDR3 sequences. Sequenced sample: peripheral blood. These receptor sequences come from a human donor with an autoimmune cytopenia or autoimmune hepatitis (not recorded which).

The V and J genes are TRBV11-1 and TRBJ2-7; there is no DNA to check the TCRdb D call of TRBD1. Germline V CDR1 and CDR2: SGHAT, FQDESV (reference sequence). This CDR3 has 13 amino acids. CDR3 region: CASTKGRDYEQYF.

In terms of frequency, this clonotype is medium-sized (0.01 to 0.1%). This sequence joins TRBV6-5 and TRBJ1-2. Looked up from germline, CDR1 is MNHEY and CDR2 is SVGAGI. The CDR3 has 17 residues. CDR3 residues: CASSYSAAADTNYGYTF.

Frequency places this clonotype as medium-sized. The chain carries TRBV7-6 and TRBJ2-5. There are 14 residues in the CDR3. Germline assignment: CDR1 SGHVS and CDR2 FNYEAQ. This CDR3 is CASSLGDGGETQYF.

Considering frequency, this clonotype is medium-sized. The chain employs TRBV6-5 and TRBJ2-3; as DNA is missing, the TRBD2 call by TCRdb cannot be tested. Germline V CDR1 and CDR2: MNHEY, SVGAGI. The CDR3 has 14 residues. CDR3 in amino acids: CASSEEGSTDTQYF.

This clonotype is labeled medium-sized based on frequency. This sequence joins TRBV6-2 or TRBV6-3 and TRBJ2-3; the TCRdb D gene call, TRBD1, has no DNA to confirm it. The CDR3 has 11 amino acids. CDR1 is MNHEY and CDR2 is SVGEGT in the germline V gene. CDR3 loop: CASGAVITQYF.

By frequency, this clonotype registers medium-sized (0.01 to 0.1%). The chain combines TRBV12-3 or TRBV12-4 with TRBJ2-3; TCRdb lists TRBD2, though no DNA is available to test this call. This CDR3 is built from 15 residues. The CDR3 spells CASSRGTEYTDTQYF.

This chain uses TRBV11-2 with TRBJ1-1; the TRBD1 assignment by TCRdb is unverifiable without DNA. In germline, CDR1 is SGHAT, CDR2 FQNNGV. The CDR3 extends over 12 amino acids. This chain's CDR3 is CASSRTVTEAFF.

This clonotype is classed as medium-sized by frequency. The chain has TRBV19 and TRBJ2-5; no DNA is available, so the TRBD2 call from TCRdb remains unchecked. The CDR3 consists of 18 residues. In germline, CDR1 is LNHDA, CDR2 SQIVND (reference sequence). The CDR3 spells CASSIRSGLAGDWKTQYF. Complete variable domain (other parts from reference TRBV19 and TRBJ2-5): DGGITQSPKYLFRKEGQNVTLSCEQNLNHDAMYWYRQDPGQGLRLIYYSQIVNDFQKGDIAEGYSVSREKKESFPLTVTSAQKNPTAFYLCASSIRSGLAGDWKTQYFGPGTRLLVL.

Judged by frequency, this clonotype is medium-sized. The chain recombines TRBV19 with TRBJ2-7; TCRdb proposes TRBD1, but this gene call is untestable without DNA. Germline V gene data show CDR1 as LNHDA and CDR2 as SQIVND (reference sequence). This CDR3 contains 15 residues. CDR3: CASSRRSAGGDEQYF.

The J gene is TRBJ1-4, the V gene TRBV11-1; TCRdb outputs TRBD1, but without DNA this stays unchecked. The germline V gene encodes CDR1 SGHAT and CDR2 FQDESV (reference sequence). The CDR3 covers 16 residues. The CDR3 loop reads CASSQGGGTTNEKLFF.